A single sample is the source of the 24 T cell receptor beta chains below, sequenced in a study of blood T cell repertoires in COVID-19. Data came from immunoSEQ multiplex PCR; TCRdb stores just in-frame clones and leaves some out. The repertoire has under 150,000 clones, 80% to 85% of them found once; the top ten carry less than 50%. The sequencing sample was made of peripheral blood. Every receptor here comes from a human donor in a cohort sampled during active COVID-19.

This clone was recorded a few times. V is TRBV7-2 and J is TRBJ1-3; 7 bases are shared with TRBD1. V gave up 3 bases and J gave up 2 bases; unmatched junction bases: 4. This CDR3 region has 15 residues. CDR1 and CDR2 (germline): SGHTA, FQGNSA. CDR3 in amino acids: CASSFDRDTGNTIYF. The CDR3 DNA is TGTGCCAGCAGCTTCGACAGGGATACTGGAAACACCATATATTTT.

V gene TRBV11-3 combines with J gene TRBJ2-5, with D possibly matching TRBD2 (6 bases). V lost 3 bases to trimming and J lost 3 bases, with 8 bases between them. CDR1 and CDR2 from the germline V gene are SGHNT and YENEEA. This CDR3 has 13 amino acids. CDR3 region: CASSLEGKETQYF. In nucleotides, the CDR3 is TGTGCCAGCAGCTTGGAGGGGAAAGAGACCCAGTACTTC.

This CDR3 reads CATGGVGGYTF. As DNA, the CDR3 is TGTGCCACCGGGGGAGTCGGAGGCTACACCTTC. This sequence joins TRBV3-1 (or the pseudogene TRBV3-2) and TRBJ1-2, with D possibly being TRBD1 (5 bases). Per the germline V gene, CDR1 is LGHDT and CDR2 is YNNKEL (reference sequence). CDR3 size: 11 residues. Trimming took off 10 bases at V and 8 bases at J, with 14 bases between the two ends.

This chain joins TRBV30 and TRBJ1-1; 9 nucleotides align to TRBD1. The germline V gene has CDR1 GTSNPN and CDR2 SVGIG (reference sequence). The CDR3 length is 14 residues. Trimming at V came to 4 bases and at J to 6 bases, leaving 9 bases not matched to a gene. Here the CDR3 reads CAWKFGQGIAEAFF. The CDR3, as DNA: TGTGCCTGGAAATTCGGACAGGGGATAGCTGAAGCTTTCTTT.

The V call is TRBV19, the J call TRBJ1-1; unclear D gene. Germline lookup yields CDR1 LNHDA and CDR2 SQIVND (reference sequence). CDR3 length: 13 amino acids. Trimming shortened V by 5 bases and J by 0 bases, and 7 bases separated the two germline ends. The DNA of the CDR3 is TGTGCCAGTAGTGAAGCCATGAACACTGAAGCTTTCTTT. This sequence encodes CASSEAMNTEAFF.

The rearrangement uses TRBV6-5 and TRBJ2-7; TRBD2 is a possible D gene (6 bases). Germline V gives CDR1 MNHEY, CDR2 SVGAGI. The CDR3 covers 15 residues. The V gene lost 6 bases and the J gene lost 0 bases, with 15 bases spanning the gap. The CDR3 DNA sequence: TGTGCCAGCAGCCGAGCTGGACTAAGCTCCTACGAGCAGTACTTC. Residues: CASSRAGLSSYEQYF.

The gene calls are TRBV2 and TRBJ1-6, with 10 bases matching TRBD1. J gave up 6 bases and V 6 bases, and 8 bases lay outside the gene matches. The germline CDR1 and CDR2 sequences are SNHLY and FYNNEI. The CDR3 consists of 16 residues. The DNA of the CDR3 is TGTGCCAGCAGACCTGACAGGGGGCCGGGTAATTCACCCCTCCACTTT. Translation: CASRPDRGPGNSPLHF.

In its sample, this clone was seen once. This chain links TRBV6-5 with TRBJ1-3, with D perhaps TRBD1 (5 bases). With 2 bases removed from V and 4 bases from J, the gap between germline ends came to 9 bases. Per the germline V gene, CDR1 is MNHEY and CDR2 is SVGAGI. The CDR3 runs 14 residues. Written as DNA, the CDR3 is TGTGCCAGCAGTTACGACAGCCGAGGAAACACCATATATTTT. Translation gives CASSYDSRGNTIYF.

The V gene is TRBV7-2, the J gene TRBJ1-1; TRBD1 aligns across 7 bases. Germline V gene sequence: CDR1 SGHTA, CDR2 FQGNSA. The CDR3 is 15 residues long. Trimming cost V 4 bases and J 3 bases; bases outside gene matches: 8. The DNA of the CDR3 is TGTGCCAGCAGCTCGAGGGGGCGCCCGGACACTGAAGCTTTCTTT. Amino acids: CASSSRGRPDTEAFF.

The chain links TRBV7-8 to TRBJ2-3, with 8 bases that match TRBD1. Germline V gene lookup returns CDR1 SGHVS and CDR2 FQNEAQ. Losses at the gene ends were 4 bases for V and 4 bases for J; bases not matched to a gene: 10. This CDR3 region has 16 residues. CDR3 sequence reads: CASSWRQGIRADTQYF. CDR3 DNA sequence: TGTGCCAGCAGCTGGCGACAGGGGATTAGGGCAGATACGCAGTATTTT.

This clone has a handful of counts. This chain links TRBV30 with TRBJ1-5; D remains unclear. Trimming removed 0 bases at V and 4 bases at J, with 10 bases between. CDR1 and CDR2 (germline): GTSNPN, SVGIG (reference sequence). This CDR3 has 14 amino acids. In DNA form, the CDR3 reads TGTGCCTGGAGTGTCGAGTGGGAGAATCAGCCCCAGCATTTT. Encoded protein: CAWSVEWENQPQHF.

The rearrangement uses TRBV30 and TRBJ1-1, with unresolved D. Germline V gives CDR1 GTSNPN, CDR2 SVGIG (reference sequence). This CDR3 spans 14 amino acids. Trimming stripped 0 bases from V and 10 bases from J, with 18 bases between. The CDR3 DNA follows: TGTGCCTGGAGTGTTCAAGGACCTGTTCGGGGAGCTTTCTTT. Encoded protein: CAWSVQGPVRGAFF.

This clone has just a few counts. The chain couples TRBV5-1 to TRBJ2-2; 10 bases map to TRBD1. The V and J ends lost 4 bases and 7 bases, in that order; junction bases with no gene match: 4. CDR3 length equals 14 residues. Germline CDR1 SGHRS, CDR2 YFSETQ. As DNA, the CDR3 is TGCGCCAGCAGCGTCGGGACAGGGGACGGGGAGCTGTTTTTT. This translates into CASSVGTGDGELFF.

Note on this clone: At the DNA level, this CDR3 is encoded by other sequences in the same sample as well. The chain has TRBV6-5 and TRBJ1-1; D might be TRBD1 (6 bases). V lost 0 bases and J 4 bases, leaving 6 bases between the germline ends. Looked up from germline, CDR1 is MNHEY and CDR2 is SVGAGI. This CDR3 comprises 13 residues. The CDR3 region is CASSYSGGTEAFF. The CDR3 nucleotides are TGTGCCAGCAGTTACTCAGGGGGCACTGAAGCTTTCTTT.

This clone was recorded a few times. The chain joins TRBV2 to TRBJ2-2; D is perhaps TRBD1 (6 bases). The CDR3 loop spans 14 amino acids. Trimming shortened V by 8 bases and J by 4 bases, and 14 bases separated the two germline ends. Germline CDR1 reads SNHLY; CDR2 reads FYNNEI. The CDR3 DNA sequence: TGTGCCAGCCTTAGACAGGATCCCACCGGGGAGCTGTTTTTT. It is translated as CASLRQDPTGELFF.

Turning to this clone: This specimen includes other DNA sequences encoding the same CDR3. The genes are TRBV12-5 and TRBJ2-5; tentative D call: TRBD2 (5 bases). This CDR3 has 12 amino acids. V shed 7 bases and J shed 5 bases, with 11 bases lying between them. The V gene's germline CDR1 is LGHNT and CDR2 FRNRAP. CDR3 DNA sequence: TGTGCTAGTGCTCGGGATGTGGAGACCCAGTACTTC. Amino acid sequence: CASARDVETQYF. The complete variable domain, with remaining parts taken from reference TRBV12-5 and TRBJ2-5, reads DARVTQTPRHKVTEMGQEVTMRCQPILGHNTVFWYRQTMMQGLELLAYFRNRAPLDDSGMPKDRFSAEMPDATLATLKIQPSEPRDSAVYFCASARDVETQYFGPGTRLLVL.

The rearrangement uses TRBV9 and TRBJ1-3; a weak D match, TRBD1 (6 bases). This CDR3 is built from 15 residues. V was trimmed by 5 bases and J by 0 bases, leaving 12 bases between them. Germline CDR1 and CDR2: SGDLS and YYNGEE. CDR3 sequence: CASSPTGRSGNTIYF. CDR3 bases: TGTGCCAGCAGTCCCACAGGGCGCTCTGGAAACACCATATATTTT.

The chain recombines TRBV15 with TRBJ1-5, with a tentative D call TRBD1 (6 bases). Germline assignment: CDR1 LNHNV and CDR2 YYDKDF (reference sequence). This CDR3 is built from 16 residues. Trimming stripped 0 bases from V and 4 bases from J, with 13 bases between. The CDR3 protein is CATSRESAGVNQPQHF. CDR3 coding DNA: TGTGCCACCAGCAGAGAGTCGGCAGGGGTTAATCAGCCCCAGCATTTT.

This clone turned up a few times. The chain carries TRBV18 and TRBJ1-4; TRBD1 might be the D (6 bases). Deletions cut 6 bases from V and 4 bases from J, with 9 bases between. Germline-derived CDR1 and CDR2 are KGHSH and LQKENI. This CDR3 contains 13 residues. The CDR3 spells CASSGGINEKLFF. The CDR3 region has the DNA TGTGCCAGCTCTGGGGGCATTAATGAAAAACTGTTTTTT.

This clone showed up just once. The chain joins TRBV4-3 to TRBJ1-2; tentatively, D is TRBD1 (5 bases). The germline V gene encodes CDR1 LGHNA and CDR2 YSLEER. V was pared by 0 bases and J by 8 bases, with 16 bases between. The CDR3 is 15 amino acids. The CDR3 sequence: CASSQDLEGPGGYTF. In DNA, the CDR3 is TGCGCCAGCAGCCAAGATCTGGAGGGCCCAGGGGGCTACACCTTC.

A few counts support this clone. The chain joins TRBV14 to TRBJ1-1; D is undetermined. Trimming removed 1 base at V and 0 bases at J, with 12 bases between. Germline V gives CDR1 SGHDN, CDR2 FVKESK. The CDR3 is made up of 16 amino acids. The CDR3 DNA reads TGTGCCAGCAGCCAAGCCTACCTCAGGTTGAACACTGAAGCTTTCTTT. Its protein product is CASSQAYLRLNTEAFF.

This rearrangement joins TRBV5-1 to TRBJ1-1, with D uncertain. V lost 0 bases and J lost 2, with 8 bases in between. The germline V gene encodes CDR1 SGHRS and CDR2 YFSETQ. The CDR3 runs 14 residues. CDR3 DNA: TGCGCCAGCAGCTTGGTAGAGGGAAACACTGAAGCTTTCTTT. This sequence encodes CASSLVEGNTEAFF.

J is TRBJ2-5 and V is TRBV3-1 (or the pseudogene TRBV3-2); the D is unclear. Germline V gives CDR1 LGHDT, CDR2 YNNKEL (reference sequence). This CDR3 has 13 amino acids. V lost 4 bases to trimming and J lost 2 bases, with 8 bases between them. Written as DNA, the CDR3 is TGTGCCAGCAGCCTCCGACAACAAGAGACCCAGTACTTC. As protein: CASSLRQQETQYF.

CDR3 residues: CASSTGTSGGWSTDTQYF. CDR3 coding DNA: TGTGCCAGCAGCACCGGGACTAGCGGGGGCTGGAGCACAGATACGCAGTATTTT. The chain is built from TRBV7-2 and TRBJ2-3; TRBD2 matches at 14 bases. Trimming cost V 5 bases and J 0 bases; bases outside gene matches: 7. The CDR3 consists of 18 residues. Germline lookup yields CDR1 SGHTA and CDR2 FQGNSA.